The subject of this entry is one T cell receptor beta chain. Its antigen is still unknown. The data were taken from a study of T cells after yellow fever vaccination. Study conclusions and caveats: The booster saw the reappearance of most primary-vaccination clones (96% CD4, around 88% CD8).

CDR3 size: 14 residues. Deletions cut 6 bases from V and 3 bases from J, with 14 bases between. Per the germline V gene, CDR1 is KGHSH and CDR2 is LQKENI. MiXCR, applied by TCRdb to the 5' RACE reads, yields one record per CDR3 protein. This repertoire shows hundreds of thousands of distinct CDR3 sequences, 9% to 15% found once; its top ten account for around 14%. The clonotype was recovered from a man in his thirties or forties who received the YFV17D yellow fever vaccine. This specimen was PBMCs, taken on the day of the yellow fever booster vaccination. The gene calls are TRBV18 and TRBJ2-5; D unclear. CDR3 in amino acids: CASSITVSKETQYF. DNA of the CDR3: TGTGCCAGCTCCATAACGGTCAGTAAAGAGACCCAGTACTTC.